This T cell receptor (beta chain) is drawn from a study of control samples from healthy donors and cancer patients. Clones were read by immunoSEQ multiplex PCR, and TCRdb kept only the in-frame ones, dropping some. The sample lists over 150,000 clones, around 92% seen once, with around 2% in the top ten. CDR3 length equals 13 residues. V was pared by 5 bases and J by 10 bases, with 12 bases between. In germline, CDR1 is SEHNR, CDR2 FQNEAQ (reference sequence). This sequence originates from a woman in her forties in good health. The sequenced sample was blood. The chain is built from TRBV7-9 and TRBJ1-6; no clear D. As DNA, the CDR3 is TGTGCCAGCAGCGGCGTGCGGCAATCACCCCTCCACTTT. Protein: CASSGVRQSPLHF.